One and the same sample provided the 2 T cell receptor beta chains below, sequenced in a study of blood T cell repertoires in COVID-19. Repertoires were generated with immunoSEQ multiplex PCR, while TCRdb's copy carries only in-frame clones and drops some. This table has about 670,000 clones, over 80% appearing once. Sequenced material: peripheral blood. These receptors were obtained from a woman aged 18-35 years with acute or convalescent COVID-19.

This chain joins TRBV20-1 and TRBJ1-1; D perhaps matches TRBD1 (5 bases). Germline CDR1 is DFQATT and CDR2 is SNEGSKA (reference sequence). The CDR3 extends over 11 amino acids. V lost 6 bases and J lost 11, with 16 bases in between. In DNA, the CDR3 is TGCAGTGCGGAGAGGGGACGGGGGGCTTTCTTT. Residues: CSAERGRGAFF.

The CDR3 nucleotides read TGTGCCAGCAGTGACACCCCCAGGACTGAAGCTTTCTTT. Residues: CASSDTPRTEAFF. The V and J genes are TRBV6-1 and TRBJ1-1; unclear D gene. Trimming took 3 bases from V and 5 from J, leaving 10 bases between them. From germline, CDR1 is MNHNS and CDR2 SASEGT. The CDR3 extends over 13 amino acids.